This T cell receptor beta chain was found in a study of neoadjuvant nivolumab and ipilimumab in lung cancer. At the level of the study: Nivolumab 3 mg/kg was given days 1, 15 and 29, plus ipilimumab 1 mg/kg day 1 in combination.

The method was immunoSEQ multiplex PCR; TCRdb's version includes in-frame clones alone and lacks a portion of them. In the table there are roughly 13,000 clones, approximately 94% of which are singletons. General observations from the study: Blood richness before therapy tracked richness in tumors resected after neoadjuvant therapy. Only a single major-pathologic-response sample was available for clonality analysis.

Turning to this clone: Its antigen is as yet unknown.

This CDR3 comprises 18 residues. V dropped 8 bases and J dropped 1 base, with 27 bases sitting between them. The V call is TRBV6-7, the J call TRBJ2-7; D tentatively reads TRBD1 or TRBD2 (6 bases each). TRBV6-7 is given ORF status, its function remaining uncertain. The sequencing here drew on peripheral blood, taken after neoadjuvant nivolumab, alone or with ipilimumab, at or shortly before surgery. The TCR was taken from an adult with non-small cell lung cancer. The CDR3, as DNA: TGTGCCAGCGCCTTCCAGGGGACTTGGCGGACAAGTTCCTACGAGCAGTACTTC. Translation: CASAFQGTWRTSSYEQYF.